Shown below are 8 T cell receptor beta chains from a single sample sequenced in a study of cytomegalovirus exposure and HLA in healthy donors (dated by TCRdb to the late 2010s). Library generation was performed with the immunoSEQ multiplex PCR assay. For the multiplex PCR, a mixture combining 60 forward primers for TCR Vbeta segments and 13 reverse primers for TCR Jbeta segments was used. In TCRdb, the immuneACCESS table is reduced to in-frame sequences with V and J assigned. These tables do not hold every clone; where another copy was compared, an unresolved V gene accounts for under half, and the others remain unexplained. The sample records approximately 100,000 clones, roughly 82% of which are singletons. Roughly 6% of the sample is held by the ten biggest clonotypes. Sample: PBMCs. The source of these receptors is a woman aged 45 to 65 in good health and CMV-seropositive.

The chain recombines TRBV7-2 with TRBJ1-1; 9 bases agree with TRBD1. The germline V gene encodes CDR1 SGHTA and CDR2 FQGNSA. The CDR3 has 14 residues. V shed 2 bases, J shed 6 bases, and the junction held 4 bases outside the gene matches. The CDR3 DNA is TGTGCCAGCAGCTTAACAGGGGGCGCATCTGAAGCTTTCTTT. Protein: CASSLTGGASEAFF.

This rearrangement joins TRBV7-7 to TRBJ1-1, with D unclear. The CDR3 spans 14 residues. V shed 0 bases and J shed 1 base, with 6 bases lying between them. Germline CDR1 SSHAT, CDR2 FNYEAQ (reference sequence). The CDR3 nucleotides read TGTGCCAGCAGCTTAGCAGACTCGAACACTGAAGCTTTCTTT. It yields the protein CASSLADSNTEAFF.

The genes are TRBV5-4 and TRBJ1-1; 12 positions agree with TRBD1. The germline CDR1 and CDR2 sequences are SGHNT and YYREEE (reference sequence). V lost 2 bases, J lost 1 base, and 3 bases stayed unmatched. The CDR3 extends over 16 amino acids. CDR3 nucleotide sequence: TGTGCCAGCAGCTTTGGGACAGGGGGCTCGAACACTGAAGCTTTCTTT. Residues: CASSFGTGGSNTEAFF.

The chain links TRBV7-3 to TRBJ1-1; unclear D gene. Looked up from germline, CDR1 is SGHTA and CDR2 is FQGTGA. The CDR3 is 13 amino acids. Trimming left V 2 bases short and J 4 bases short, with 8 bases between. The CDR3 DNA reads as TGTGCCAGCAGCTTAGCGGAGGGCACTGAAGCTTTCTTT. Encoded protein: CASSLAEGTEAFF.

This clone was picked up one time. The chain links TRBV2 to TRBJ2-5, with D perhaps matching TRBD2 (6 bases). TRBJ2-7 explains the end of the DNA better; the J call may be wrong. Looked up from germline, CDR1 is SNHLY and CDR2 is FYNNEI. The CDR3 spans 15 residues. Here the CDR3 DNA reads TGTGCCAGCCGGGACTTCGACTTTAGCTCCTACGAGCAGTACTTC. Translated: CASRDFDFSSYEQYF.

The chain employs TRBV4-2 and TRBJ1-5, with 9 bases matching TRBD1. The CDR3 runs to 17 residues. Germline-derived CDR1 and CDR2 are LGHNA and YNFKEQ. Trimming removed 0 bases from V and 4 bases from J; junction bases left unmatched: 7. For the CDR3, the DNA is TGTGCCAGCAGCCAAGATGGTGGAGACAGGGGGAATCAGCCCCAGCATTTT. This sequence encodes CASSQDGGDRGNQPQHF.

The rearrangement joins TRBV19 to TRBJ2-5, with 9 bases fitting TRBD1. The CDR3 is made up of 16 amino acids. Per the germline V gene, CDR1 is LNHDA and CDR2 is SQIVND (reference sequence). Trimming took 1 base from V and 1 from J; bases not matched to a gene: 4. The CDR3 region has the DNA TGTGCCAGTAGTATAGGGGGACAGGGCCTCCAAGAGACCCAGTACTTC. Translation: CASSIGGQGLQETQYF.

The chain has TRBV30 and TRBJ2-3; 11 bases map to TRBD1. Germline loops: CDR1 GTSNPN, CDR2 SVGIG (reference sequence). The CDR3 loop spans 13 amino acids. Losses at the gene ends were 2 bases for V and 13 bases for J; bases not matched to a gene: 8. The CDR3 DNA sequence: TGTGCCTGGAGTCCCGGGACAGGGGGTTGGAAGTATTTT. It is translated as CAWSPGTGGWKYF. Full variable domain (rest looked up from reference TRBV30 and TRBJ2-3): SQTIHQWPATLVQPVGSPLSLECTVEGTSNPNLYWYRQAAGRGLQLLFYSVGIGQISSEVPQNLSASRPQDRQFILSSKKLLLSDSGFYLCAWSPGTGGWKYFGPGTRLTVL.